This T cell receptor (beta chain) was found in a study of blood T cell repertoires in COVID-19. Overall study context: The study drew acute and convalescent COVID-19 samples from the United States, Italy and Spain. PBMCs, B-cell-depleted T cells, or T cells provided the cDNA or gDNA that made up the material.

V dropped 7 bases and J dropped 2; count of bases not matched to a gene: 6. This CDR3 is 14 amino acids long. Germline CDR1 is ENHRY and CDR2 is SYGVKD. In the original workflow: The assay estimated nucleated cells by amplifying reference gene primers. Only in-frame clones appear in the TCRdb table, and some are missing; sequencing was by immunoSEQ multiplex PCR. From that table come the V and J calls and clone size; the DNA was used to work out D and trimming. The profile shows under 200,000 clones, around 83% of them singletons. The sample consisted of peripheral blood. The clonotype comes from a human donor in a cohort sampled during active COVID-19. The V gene is TRBV10-3, the J gene TRBJ1-1; 8 nucleotides match TRBD1. CDR3 in amino acids: CAITETGVNTEAFF. CDR3 sequence (DNA): TGTGCCATCACCGAGACAGGGGTTAACACTGAAGCTTTCTTT.